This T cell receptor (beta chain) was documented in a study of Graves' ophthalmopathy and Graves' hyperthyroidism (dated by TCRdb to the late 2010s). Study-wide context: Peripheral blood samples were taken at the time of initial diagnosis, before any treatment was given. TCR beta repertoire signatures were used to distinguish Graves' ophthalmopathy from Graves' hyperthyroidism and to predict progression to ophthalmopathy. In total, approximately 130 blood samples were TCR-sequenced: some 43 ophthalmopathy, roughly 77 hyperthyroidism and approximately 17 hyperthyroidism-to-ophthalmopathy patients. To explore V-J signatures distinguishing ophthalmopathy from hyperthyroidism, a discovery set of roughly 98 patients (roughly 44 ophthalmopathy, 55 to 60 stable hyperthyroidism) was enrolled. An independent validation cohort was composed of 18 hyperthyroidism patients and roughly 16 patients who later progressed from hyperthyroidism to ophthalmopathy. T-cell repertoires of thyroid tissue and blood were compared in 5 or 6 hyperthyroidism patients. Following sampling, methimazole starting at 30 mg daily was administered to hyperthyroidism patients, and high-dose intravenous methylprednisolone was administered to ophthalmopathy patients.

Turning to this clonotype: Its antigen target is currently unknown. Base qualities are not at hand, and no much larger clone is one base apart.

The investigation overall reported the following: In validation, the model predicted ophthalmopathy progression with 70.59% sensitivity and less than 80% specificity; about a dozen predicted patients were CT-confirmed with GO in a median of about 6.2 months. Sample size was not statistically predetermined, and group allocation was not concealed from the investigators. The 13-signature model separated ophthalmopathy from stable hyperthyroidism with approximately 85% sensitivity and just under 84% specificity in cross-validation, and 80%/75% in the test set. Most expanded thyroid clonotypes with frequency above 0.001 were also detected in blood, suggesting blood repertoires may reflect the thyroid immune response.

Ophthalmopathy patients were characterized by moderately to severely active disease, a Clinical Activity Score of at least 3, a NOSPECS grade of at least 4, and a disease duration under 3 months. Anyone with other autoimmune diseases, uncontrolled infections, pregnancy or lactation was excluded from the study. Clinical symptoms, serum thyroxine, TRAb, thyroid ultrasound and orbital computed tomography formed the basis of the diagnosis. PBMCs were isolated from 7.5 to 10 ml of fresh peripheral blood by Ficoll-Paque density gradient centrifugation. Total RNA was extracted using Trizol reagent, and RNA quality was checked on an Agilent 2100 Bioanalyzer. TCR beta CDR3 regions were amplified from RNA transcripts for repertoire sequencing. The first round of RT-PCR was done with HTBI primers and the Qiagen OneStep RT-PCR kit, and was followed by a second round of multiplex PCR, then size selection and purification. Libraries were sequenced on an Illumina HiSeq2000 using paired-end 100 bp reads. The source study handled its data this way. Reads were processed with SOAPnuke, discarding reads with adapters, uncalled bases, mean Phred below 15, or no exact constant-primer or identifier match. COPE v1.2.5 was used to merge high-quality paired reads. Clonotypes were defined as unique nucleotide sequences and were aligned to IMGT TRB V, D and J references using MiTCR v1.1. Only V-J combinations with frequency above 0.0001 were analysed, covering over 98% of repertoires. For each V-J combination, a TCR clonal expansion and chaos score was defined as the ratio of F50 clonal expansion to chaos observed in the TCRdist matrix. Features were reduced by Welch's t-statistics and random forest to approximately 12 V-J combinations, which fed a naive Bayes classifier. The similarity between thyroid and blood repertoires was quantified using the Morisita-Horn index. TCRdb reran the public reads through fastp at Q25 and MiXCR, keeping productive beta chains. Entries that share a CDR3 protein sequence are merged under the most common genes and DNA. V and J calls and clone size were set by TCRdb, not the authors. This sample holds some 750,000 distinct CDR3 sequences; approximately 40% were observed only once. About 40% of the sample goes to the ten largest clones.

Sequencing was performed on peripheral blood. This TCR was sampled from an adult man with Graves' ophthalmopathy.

The DNA sequence is given as TGTGCCAGCAGCCAAGAGGGACGGATACAAGAGACCCAGTACTTC. Translation gives CASSQEGRIQETQYF. Recombination linked TRBV3-1 to TRBJ2-5; the D segment may tentatively be TRBD1 or TRBD2, each giving 5 matched bases. From cysteine to phenylalanine, the CDR3 is 15 amino acids long. Of all the DNA, just the CDR3 is kept, 45 bases in frame from base 1. V drops 0 bases and J drops 2 bases, leaving 10 bases in between. The germline V gene (reference sequence) supplies CDR1 LGHDT and CDR2 YNNKEL.